The 13 T cell receptor beta chains below were found in one sample sequenced in a study of blood T cell repertoires in COVID-19. The data were produced by immunoSEQ multiplex PCR, yet TCRdb's version contains in-frame clones alone and is incomplete. The sample contains 150,000 or so clones, around 90% of which appear only once. Specimen: peripheral blood. These receptors came from a man in his sixties with active or convalescent COVID-19.

This sequence joins TRBV9 and TRBJ2-1; TRBD2 matches at 13 bases. The CDR3 totals 17 residues. After removal of 3 bases from V and 6 bases from J, the junction contained 9 bases not matched to a gene. The germline CDR1 and CDR2 sequences are SGDLS and YYNGEE. CDR3 residues: CASSARLAGGPSNEQFF. The DNA for the CDR3 is TGTGCCAGCAGCGCCAGACTAGCGGGGGGCCCAAGCAATGAGCAGTTCTTC.

This clone was picked up one time. The rearrangement joins TRBV5-8 to TRBJ2-2; 9 bases line up with TRBD1. Germline CDR1 reads SGHTS; CDR2 reads YDEGEE. Trimming took 1 base from V and 5 from J; bases not matched to a gene: 6. The CDR3 runs to 16 residues. The CDR3 region has the DNA TGTGCCAGCAGCTTGCGGTTGGGGACAGGGACCGGGGAGCTGTTTTTT. Its translation is CASSLRLGTGTGELFF.

In its sample, this clone was seen once. V gene TRBV19 combines with J gene TRBJ1-5; no reliable D call. Germline assignment: CDR1 LNHDA and CDR2 SQIVND (reference sequence). This CDR3 contains 14 residues. Trimming stripped 3 bases from V and 2 bases from J, with 8 bases between. CDR3 in DNA: TGTGCCAGTAGTATCCAGGAGGGCAATCAGCCCCAGCATTTT. Translated: CASSIQEGNQPQHF.

The chain couples TRBV30 to TRBJ1-1; D perhaps matches TRBD1 (5 bases). CDR1 is GTSNPN, CDR2 SVGIG, per germline (reference sequence). The V and J ends lost 7 bases and 5 bases respectively, with 11 bases between them. The CDR3 extends over 11 amino acids. CDR3 sequence reads: CALRQPTEAFF. In DNA form, the CDR3 reads TGTGCCTTACGACAGCCGACTGAAGCTTTCTTT.

This sequence joins TRBV2 and TRBJ2-7, with 14 bases fitting TRBD2. Looked up from germline, CDR1 is SNHLY and CDR2 is FYNNEI. V shed 6 bases and J 7 bases; nucleotides not matched to a gene: 8. The CDR3 runs to 15 residues. This CDR3 is CASRETSGRAGEQYF. The CDR3 nucleotides are TGTGCCAGCAGGGAGACTAGCGGGAGGGCGGGAGAGCAGTACTTC.

The chain has TRBV10-1 and TRBJ2-7; 8 positions match TRBD1. The CDR3 is 15 amino acids. V shed 5 bases, J shed 3 bases, and the junction held 9 bases outside the gene matches. Looked up from germline, CDR1 is WNHNN and CDR2 is SYGVQD (reference sequence). The CDR3 region is CASSQGAVNHYEQYF. The CDR3 DNA is TGCGCCAGCAGTCAGGGGGCTGTAAATCACTACGAGCAGTACTTC.

In this sample, this clone turned up a few times. The CDR3 is CASSFTRDSEKLFF. The CDR3 DNA reads as TGCGCCAGCAGCTTTACCAGGGACAGTGAAAAACTGTTTTTT. The rearrangement uses TRBV5-1 and TRBJ1-4, with 7 bases fitting TRBD1. The CDR3 is made up of 14 amino acids. With V trimmed by 2 bases and J by 7 bases, 5 bases remained unmatched. Germline V gene sequence: CDR1 SGHRS, CDR2 YFSETQ. Based on the CDR3 plus reference TRBV5-1 and TRBJ1-4, the full variable domain is KAGVTQTPRYLIKTRGQQVTLSCSPISGHRSVSWYQQTPGQGLQFLFEYFSETQRNKGNFPGRFSGRQFSNSRSEMNVSTLELGDSALYLCASSFTRDSEKLFFGSGTQLSVL.

The chain combines TRBV29-1 with TRBJ2-7; tentatively, D is TRBD1 (5 bases). Trimming cost V 4 bases and J 7 bases, with 11 bases left between them. The CDR3 spans 11 residues. The V gene's germline CDR1 is SQVTM and CDR2 ANQGSEA. The CDR3 reads CSVAGQGEQYF. In nucleotides, the CDR3 is TGCAGCGTTGCAGGGCAGGGTGAGCAGTACTTC.

The rearrangement uses TRBV28 and TRBJ2-7, with 7 nucleotides matching TRBD1. In germline, CDR1 is MDHEN, CDR2 SYDVKM. V was clipped by 2 bases and J by 2 bases; unmatched bases: 6. There are 15 residues in the CDR3. The CDR3 sequence is CASSLGQALTYEQYF. The DNA of the CDR3 is TGTGCCAGCAGTTTAGGACAGGCCCTGACCTACGAGCAGTACTTC.

V gene TRBV3-1 (or the pseudogene TRBV3-2) combines with J gene TRBJ1-1; 7 nucleotides agree with TRBD1. Germline-derived CDR1 and CDR2 are LGHDT and YNNKEL (reference sequence). The CDR3 is made up of 14 amino acids. After removal of 2 bases from V and 0 bases from J, the junction contained 0 bases not matched to a gene. CDR3 sequence: CASSQQGVNTEAFF. As DNA, the CDR3 is TGTGCCAGCAGCCAACAGGGGGTGAACACTGAAGCTTTCTTT.

This clone came up a few times. The chain links TRBV7-2 to TRBJ2-3, with TRBD2 as a possible D gene (5 bases). V gave up 5 bases and J gave up 4 bases, with 10 bases separating them. Per the germline V gene, CDR1 is SGHTA and CDR2 is FQGNSA. The CDR3 covers 13 residues. CDR3 amino acids: CASSKTRPDTQYF. CDR3 nucleotide sequence: TGTGCCAGCAGCAAAACTAGACCAGATACGCAGTATTTT. The variable domain in full, with the rest retrieved from reference TRBV7-2 and TRBJ2-3, is GAGVSQSPSNKVTEKGKDVELRCDPISGHTALYWYRQSLGQGLEFLIYFQGNSAPDKSGLPSDRFSAERTGGSVSTLTIQRTQQEDSAVYLCASSKTRPDTQYFGPGTRLTVL.

This chain joins TRBV5-1 and TRBJ2-2; no clear D. Deletions cut 2 bases from V and 1 base from J, with 3 bases between. Germline V CDR1 and CDR2: SGHRS, YFSETQ. The CDR3 spans 13 residues. Written as DNA, the CDR3 is TGCGCCAGCAGCTTCGTGAACACCGGGGAGCTGTTTTTT. Protein: CASSFVNTGELFF.

The chain carries TRBV24-1 and TRBJ1-1, with 7 bases that match TRBD1. Germline values: CDR1 KGHDR, CDR2 SFDVKD. The CDR3 extends over 14 amino acids. The junction had 11 bases not matched to a gene; V was cut back by 8 bases and J by 6 bases. CDR3 nucleotide sequence: TGTGCCACCATTACCCGGGACAGCCCTTCTGAAGCTTTCTTT. It specifies CATITRDSPSEAFF.